This TCR beta chain stems from a study of blood T cell repertoires in COVID-19. In the study overall: Whether acute or convalescent, the COVID-19 samples came from the United States, Italy and Spain. In each case, the material was cDNA or gDNA derived from T cells, B-cell-depleted T cells, or PBMCs.

The CDR3 contains 14 residues. The V gene end was trimmed by 7 bases and the J gene end by 1 base; junction bases not matched to a gene: 8. Germline CDR1 is SQVTM and CDR2 is ANQGSEA. Authors' data handling: Reference gene primer amplification yielded estimated nucleated cell counts. Clones were sequenced by immunoSEQ multiplex PCR, and TCRdb holds only the in-frame ones, with some missing. V and J calls and clone size are given by that table; D and trimming were obtained from the DNA. The sample records 90,000 to 150,000 clones, 79% being singletons. The sequencing sample was made of peripheral blood. J is TRBJ2-7 and V is TRBV29-1; 9 positions agree with TRBD1. The clonotype comes from a woman aged 80 or over with acute or convalescent COVID-19. CDR3 residues: CSALRDRDSYEQYF. CDR3 coding DNA: TGCAGCGCCCTCCGGGACAGGGATTCCTACGAGCAGTACTTC.